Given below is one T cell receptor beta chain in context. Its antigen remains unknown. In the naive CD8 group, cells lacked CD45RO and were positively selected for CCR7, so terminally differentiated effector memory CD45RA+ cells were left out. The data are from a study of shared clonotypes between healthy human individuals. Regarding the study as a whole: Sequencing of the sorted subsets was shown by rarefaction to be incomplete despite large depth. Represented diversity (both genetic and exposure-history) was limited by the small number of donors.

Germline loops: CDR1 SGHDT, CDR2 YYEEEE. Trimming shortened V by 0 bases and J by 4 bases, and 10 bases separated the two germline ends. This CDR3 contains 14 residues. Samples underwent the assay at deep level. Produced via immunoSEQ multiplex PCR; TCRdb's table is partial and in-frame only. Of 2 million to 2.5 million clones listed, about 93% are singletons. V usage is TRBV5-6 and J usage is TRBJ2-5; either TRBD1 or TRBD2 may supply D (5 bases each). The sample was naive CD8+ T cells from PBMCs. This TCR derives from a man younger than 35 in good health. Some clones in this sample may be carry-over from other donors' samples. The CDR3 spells CASSLVPGGETQYF. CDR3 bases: TGTGCCAGCAGCTTGGTTCCTGGGGGAGAGACCCAGTACTTC.